The 2 T cell receptor beta chains below come from one sample, sequenced in a study of T cell repertoires in cytomegalovirus infection. These receptors are not linked to any known antigen. TCRdb used MiXCR to reprocess the reads, holding one entry per CDR3 protein. The repertoire consists of some 900,000 distinct CDR3 sequences, with around a third occurring once and the leading ten covering roughly 12%. The starting material was cultured CD8+ T cells from PBMCs, obtained from culture after CMV antigen stimulation. These receptors were obtained from a human donor in good health (CMV status not recorded). Some clones in this sample may be carry-over from other donors' samples.

This rearrangement joins TRBV6-2 or TRBV6-3 to TRBJ1-5; D gene uncertain. V was pared by 0 bases and J by 11 bases, with 11 bases between. The germline gives CDR1 MNHEY, CDR2 SVGEGT. The CDR3 is made up of 13 amino acids. The chain's CDR3 is CASSYSRPLAQHF. Written as DNA, the CDR3 is TGTGCCAGCAGTTACTCTAGACCGCTGGCCCAGCATTTT.

This sequence joins TRBV19 and TRBJ1-5; D ambiguous. The germline V gene has CDR1 LNHDA and CDR2 SQIVND (reference sequence). This CDR3 is built from 15 residues. V gave up 8 bases and J gave up 3 bases, with 17 bases separating them. This CDR3 is CASDTNRIYNQPQHF. The CDR3 DNA reads TGTGCCAGTGACACAAACAGAATTTACAATCAGCCCCAGCATTTT.